The 6 T cell receptor beta chains given below trace back to one sample, sequenced in a study of technical replicates of blood from a few donors. Produced via immunoSEQ multiplex PCR; TCRdb's table is partial and in-frame only. The table has more than 90,000 clones, roughly 95% seen once. Sequenced input: T cells isolated from PBMCs. Receptor source: a human donor in good health.

In this sample, this clone turned up once. The V and J genes are TRBV28 and TRBJ2-1; 8 bases map to TRBD2. The V gene's germline CDR1 is MDHEN and CDR2 SYDVKM. The CDR3 spans 16 residues. Germline trimming cut 2 bases from V and 5 bases from J; bases unmatched to any gene: 8. The CDR3 nucleotides read TGTGCCAGCAGTTTAGGGTACGGGAGGGCCGACAATGAGCAGTTCTTC. This translates into CASSLGYGRADNEQFF.

The CDR3 region has the DNA TGTGCCAGCAGCGTAGGGGGCCTCCCCCGGGAGACCCAGTACTTC. Translation gives CASSVGGLPRETQYF. The chain recombines TRBV9 with TRBJ2-5, with D possibly matching TRBD1 (5 bases). Germline assignment: CDR1 SGDLS and CDR2 YYNGEE. V was trimmed by 0 bases and J by 5 bases, leaving 14 bases between them. The CDR3 loop spans 15 amino acids.

V usage is TRBV27 and J usage is TRBJ1-5; the D gene is possibly TRBD1 (5 bases). The V end lost 5 bases, the J end lost 7 bases, and 12 bases lay between the germline ends. CDR1 is MNHEY, CDR2 SMNVEV, per germline (reference sequence). CDR3 length equals 13 residues. This CDR3 reads CASSKQEHQPQHF. In DNA form, the CDR3 reads TGTGCCAGCAGTAAACAGGAGCACCAGCCCCAGCATTTT.

The rearrangement joins TRBV30 to TRBJ2-7; the D gene is possibly TRBD2 (5 bases). The CDR3 length is 12 residues. Germline V lookup: CDR1 GTSNPN, CDR2 SVGIG (reference sequence). V was shortened by 0 bases and J by 4 bases, with 7 bases between the two germline ends. CDR3 amino acids: CAWSVLGYEQYF. As DNA, the CDR3 is TGTGCCTGGAGTGTACTAGGTTACGAGCAGTACTTC.

CDR3: CASSLDFGNTEAFF. DNA for the CDR3: TGTGCCAGCAGCTTGGACTTTGGGAACACTGAAGCTTTCTTT. The rearrangement joins TRBV5-6 to TRBJ1-1; D is undetermined. Trimming shortened V by 0 bases and J by 1 base, and 7 bases separated the two germline ends. The germline CDR1 and CDR2 sequences are SGHDT and YYEEEE. The CDR3 sequence is 14 residues long. Full variable domain (remainder filled in from reference TRBV5-6 and TRBJ1-1): DAGVTQSPTHLIKTRGQQVTLRCSPKSGHDTVSWYQQALGQGPQFIFQYYEEEERQRGNFPDRFSGHQFPNYSSELNVNALLLGDSALYLCASSLDFGNTEAFFGQGTRLTVV.

The chain employs TRBV30 and TRBJ2-3; TRBD2 matches at 8 bases. Trimming at V came to 3 bases and at J to 5 bases, leaving 22 bases not matched to a gene. In germline, CDR1 is GTSNPN, CDR2 SVGIG (reference sequence). There are 19 residues in the CDR3. The DNA of the CDR3 is TGTGCCTGGAGGAGTCCCCATCTCAAATCCGGGGGGGCTGTAGATACGCAGTATTTT. This translates into CAWRSPHLKSGGAVDTQYF.